Listed here is a single T cell receptor beta chain. These data belong to a study of CD8+ T cells in alopecia areata. This CDR3 contains 16 residues. V lost 6 bases and J lost 2; bases outside the gene matches: 7. CDR1 and CDR2 (germline): KGHSH, LQKENI. The authors sorted CD4+ and CD8+ T cells from PBMCs. Investigators isolated RNA and reverse transcribed it into cDNA to act as the sequencing template. Using immunoSEQ multiplex PCR, the repertoire was profiled, and TCRdb retains in-frame clones only, with some absent. The sample yields a few hundred thousand clones, more than 50% seen once. V usage is TRBV18 and J usage is TRBJ2-1; TRBD2 matches at 10 bases. The sequenced sample consisted of CD8+ T cells sorted from blood. This receptor was obtained from a human donor in good health. The CDR3 DNA follows: TGTGCCAGCTCGCTTACTAGCGGGATTACCTACAATGAGCAGTTCTTC. This translates into CASSLTSGITYNEQFF. Using reference TRBV18 and TRBJ2-1 for the parts outside the CDR3, the full variable domain is NAGVMQNPRHLVRRRGQEARLRCSPMKGHSHVYWYRQLPEEGLKFMVYLQKENIIDESGMPKERFSAEFPKEGPSILRIQQVVRGDSAAYFCASSLTSGITYNEQFFGPGTRLTVL.